This T cell receptor (beta chain) was captured by sequencing in a study of graft-versus-host responses after intestinal transplantation. On the study more broadly: Induction using anti-thymocyte globulin, followed by tacrolimus and steroids for two to three years, was given to all recipients. Findings and caveats of the study: GvH clones were found in recipient marrow; some appeared first in ileum or blood.

TCRdb's copy holds only in-frame clones and misses some; the assay was immunoSEQ multiplex PCR. The table has about 88,000 clones, approximately 94% seen once; the top ten hold around 0.19%. The CDR3 covers 15 residues. CDR1 LGHNA and CDR2 YNFKEQ come from the germline V gene. V dropped 0 bases and J dropped 6 bases, with 13 bases sitting between them. Note on this clone: The antigen is not known.

The sequence was collected from a human donor who was the organ donor for an intestinal transplant. The chain recombines TRBV4-2 with TRBJ2-3; possibly TRBD2 for D (5 bases). The material was unstimulated CD4+ T cells sorted from spleen or lymph node cells, obtained before transplant. Here the CDR3 DNA reads TGTGCCAGCAGCCAAGAGGAGACGGAGGAGGATACGCAGTATTTT. Translated: CASSQEETEEDTQYF.